This T cell receptor (beta chain) came from a study of blood T cell repertoires in COVID-19. Across the study: COVID-19 samples, acute and convalescent, were from the United States, Italy and Spain.

Seattle-derived patients entered the study during active infection and were followed longitudinally. The CDR3 has 12 residues. V shed 7 bases, J shed 3 bases, and the junction held 2 bases outside the gene matches. Germline CDR1 MDHEN, CDR2 SYDVKM. The assay was immunoSEQ multiplex PCR, and TCRdb's table has in-frame clones only and misses some. The table records 100,000 or so clones, around 87% of them present only once. This chain links TRBV28 with TRBJ2-7, with TRBD1 matching 8 bases. The sequence came from a woman in her 50s with COVID-19, enrolled during active disease. The sequencing input was peripheral blood. The CDR3 DNA follows: TGTGCCAGCATCGGACAGGGCTACGAGCAGTACTTC. Protein product: CASIGQGYEQYF.